Reported below is one T cell receptor (beta chain). The antigen is unknown. Amplification used 60 Vbeta primers and 13 Jbeta primers. Produced via immunoSEQ multiplex PCR; TCRdb's table is partial and in-frame only. The sample includes over 150,000 clones, about 80% of them seen just once. The CDR3 runs 14 residues. Trimming removed 2 bases from V and 7 bases from J, with 15 bases in between. Germline V lookup: CDR1 SGHAT, CDR2 FQNNGV. The data were taken from a study of cytomegalovirus exposure and HLA in healthy donors. General study findings and limits: Specificity for CMV antigens was confirmed in vitro for a few of the CMV-associated chains. Later analysis showed TCR association rates varying by HLA locus, highest for DRB1 and lowest for HLA-C. Trimming of TCR beta V- and J-genes showed a link, identified in a later analysis, to a missense DCLRE1C variant.

Though nominally healthy at sampling, donors likely had unrecorded immune exposures. Sequencing was performed on PBMCs. The chain has TRBV11-2 and TRBJ2-7; a possible D gene is TRBD2 (5 bases). This TCR came from a man aged 25-45 years in good health and CMV-seropositive. The CDR3 loop reads CASSLLRTDREQYF. For the CDR3, the DNA is TGTGCCAGCAGCTTACTCAGGACTGATAGAGAGCAGTACTTC.